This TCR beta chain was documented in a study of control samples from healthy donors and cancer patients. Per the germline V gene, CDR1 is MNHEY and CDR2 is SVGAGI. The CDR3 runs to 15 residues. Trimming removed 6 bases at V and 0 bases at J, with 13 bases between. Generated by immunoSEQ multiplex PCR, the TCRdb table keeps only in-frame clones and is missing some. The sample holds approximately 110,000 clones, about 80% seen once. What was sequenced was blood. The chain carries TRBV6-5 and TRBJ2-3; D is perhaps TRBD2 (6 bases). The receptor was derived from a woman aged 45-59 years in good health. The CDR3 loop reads CASRLTSFSTDTQYF. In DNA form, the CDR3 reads TGTGCCAGCAGGCTAACTAGCTTCAGCACAGATACGCAGTATTTT.